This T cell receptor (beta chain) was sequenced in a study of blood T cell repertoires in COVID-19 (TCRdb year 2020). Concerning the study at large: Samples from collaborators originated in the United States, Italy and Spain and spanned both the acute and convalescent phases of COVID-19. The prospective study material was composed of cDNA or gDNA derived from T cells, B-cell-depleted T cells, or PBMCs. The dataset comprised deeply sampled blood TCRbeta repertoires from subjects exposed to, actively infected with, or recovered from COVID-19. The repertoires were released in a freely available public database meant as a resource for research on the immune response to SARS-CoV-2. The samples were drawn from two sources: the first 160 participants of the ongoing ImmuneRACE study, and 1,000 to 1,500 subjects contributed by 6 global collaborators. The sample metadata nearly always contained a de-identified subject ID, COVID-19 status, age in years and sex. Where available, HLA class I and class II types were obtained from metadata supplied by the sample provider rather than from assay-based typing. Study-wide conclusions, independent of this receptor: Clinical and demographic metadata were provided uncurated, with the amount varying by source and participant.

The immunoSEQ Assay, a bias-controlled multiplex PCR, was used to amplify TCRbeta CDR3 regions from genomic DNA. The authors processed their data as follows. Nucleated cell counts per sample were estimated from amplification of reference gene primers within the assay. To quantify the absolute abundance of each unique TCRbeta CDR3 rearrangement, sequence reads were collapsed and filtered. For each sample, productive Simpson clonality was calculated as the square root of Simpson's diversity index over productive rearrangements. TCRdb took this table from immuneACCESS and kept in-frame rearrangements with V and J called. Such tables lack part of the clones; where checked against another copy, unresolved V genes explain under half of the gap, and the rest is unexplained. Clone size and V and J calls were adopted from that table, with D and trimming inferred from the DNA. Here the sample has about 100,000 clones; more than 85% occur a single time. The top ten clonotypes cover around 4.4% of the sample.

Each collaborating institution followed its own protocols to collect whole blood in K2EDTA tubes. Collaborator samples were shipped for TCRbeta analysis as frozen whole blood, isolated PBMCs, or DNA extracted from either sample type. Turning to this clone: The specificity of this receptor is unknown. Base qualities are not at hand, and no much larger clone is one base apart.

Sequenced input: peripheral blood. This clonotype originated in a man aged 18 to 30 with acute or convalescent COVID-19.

The CDR3 sequence is CATSVARGSWESNTGELFF. The DNA reads TGTGCCACCAGTGTTGCCAGGGGGAGTTGGGAATCGAACACCGGGGAGCTGTTTTTT. The sequence joins TRBV24-1 to TRBJ2-2, with TRBD1 matching 7 junction bases. Based on the germline V gene, the CDR1 and CDR2 sequences are KGHDR and SFDVKD. Counted from cysteine to phenylalanine, this CDR3 has 19 amino acids. Left in the record is the CDR3 DNA by itself, 57 bases read in frame from the first base. Relative to germline, V is missing 5 bases and J is missing 0 bases, with 14 bases of the junction outside any gene match.